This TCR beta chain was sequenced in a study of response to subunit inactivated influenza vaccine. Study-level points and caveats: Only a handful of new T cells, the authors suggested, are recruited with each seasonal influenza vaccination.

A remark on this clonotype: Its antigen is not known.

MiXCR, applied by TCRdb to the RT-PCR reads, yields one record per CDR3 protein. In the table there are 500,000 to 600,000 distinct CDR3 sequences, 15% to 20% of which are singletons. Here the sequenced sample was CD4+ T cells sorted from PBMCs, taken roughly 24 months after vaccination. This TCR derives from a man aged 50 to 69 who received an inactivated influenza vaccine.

The CDR3 reads CSARDWWAGGPSSYEQYF. The CDR3 coding sequence is TGCAGTGCTAGAGATTGGTGGGCAGGGGGCCCGAGCTCCTACGAGCAGTACTTC. The rearrangement uses TRBV20-1 and TRBJ2-7, with 8 positions matching TRBD1. Germline values: CDR1 DFQATT, CDR2 SNEGSKA (reference sequence). V was clipped by 0 bases and J by 0 bases; unmatched bases: 13. The CDR3 consists of 18 residues.